This TCR beta chain was found in a study of CXCR3-negative and CXCR3-positive naive CD8 T cells. Study summary: TRB reads totalled about 140 million, about 1.5 +/- 0.3 million per library.

Researchers prepared the TRB cDNA libraries using 5' RACE with UMI labels. TCRdb re-analyzed the 5' RACE reads; it lists each CDR3 protein once, without DNA. Here the sample table reports nearly 110,000 distinct CDR3 sequences. Germline V gene sequence: CDR1 DFQATT, CDR2 SNEGSKA (reference sequence). The CDR3 is 14 residues long. General observations from the study: The TRB CDR3s that CXCR3-positive naive cells carried were more hydrophobic than those of CXCR3-negative naive cells.

Regarding this clonotype: Antigen specificity is unknown.

Sequencing was carried out using naive CXCR3+ CD8+ T cells from blood. Subset denoted: CD45RO-CCR7+CD27+CD95- naive CD8+ T cells expressing CXCR3 (TNR3+). The source is a human donor in good health. Some clones in this sample may be carry-over from other donors' samples. The V call is TRBV20-1, the J call TRBJ2-1; lacking DNA, the TRBD2 call made by TCRdb goes unchecked. CDR3 region: CSTGLAGGPNEQFF.